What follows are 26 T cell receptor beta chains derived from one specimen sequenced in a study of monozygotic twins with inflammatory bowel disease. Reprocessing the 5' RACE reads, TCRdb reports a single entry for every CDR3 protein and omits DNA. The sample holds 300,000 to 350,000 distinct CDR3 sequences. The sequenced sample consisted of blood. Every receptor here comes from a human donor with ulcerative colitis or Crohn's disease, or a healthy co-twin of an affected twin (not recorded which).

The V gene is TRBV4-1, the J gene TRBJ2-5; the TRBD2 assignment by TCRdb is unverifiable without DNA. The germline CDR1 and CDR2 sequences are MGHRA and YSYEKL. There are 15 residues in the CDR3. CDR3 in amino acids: CASSPLAGVVETQYF.

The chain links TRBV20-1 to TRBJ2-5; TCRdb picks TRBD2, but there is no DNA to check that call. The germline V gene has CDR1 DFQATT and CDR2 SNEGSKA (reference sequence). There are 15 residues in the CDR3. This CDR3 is CSARPSGRARETQYF.

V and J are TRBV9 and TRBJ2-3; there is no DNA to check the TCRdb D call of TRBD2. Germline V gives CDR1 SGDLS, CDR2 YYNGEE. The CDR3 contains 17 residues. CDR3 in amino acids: CASSVEIAGAGTDTQYF.

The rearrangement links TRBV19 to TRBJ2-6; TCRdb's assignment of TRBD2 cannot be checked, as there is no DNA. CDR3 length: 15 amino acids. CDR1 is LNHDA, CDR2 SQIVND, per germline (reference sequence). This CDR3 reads CASTGMRGGANVLTF. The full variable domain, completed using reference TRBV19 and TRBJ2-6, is DGGITQSPKYLFRKEGQNVTLSCEQNLNHDAMYWYRQDPGQGLRLIYYSQIVNDFQKGDIAEGYSVSREKKESFPLTVTSAQKNPTAFYLCASTGMRGGANVLTFGAGSRLTVL.

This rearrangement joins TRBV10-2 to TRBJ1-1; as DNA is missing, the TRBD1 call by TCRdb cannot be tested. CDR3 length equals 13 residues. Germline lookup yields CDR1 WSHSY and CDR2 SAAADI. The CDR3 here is CASSERGGTEAFF.

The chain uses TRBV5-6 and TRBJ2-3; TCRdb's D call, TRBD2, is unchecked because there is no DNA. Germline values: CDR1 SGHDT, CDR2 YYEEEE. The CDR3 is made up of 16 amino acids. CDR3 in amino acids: CASSSVSGRGTDTQYF.

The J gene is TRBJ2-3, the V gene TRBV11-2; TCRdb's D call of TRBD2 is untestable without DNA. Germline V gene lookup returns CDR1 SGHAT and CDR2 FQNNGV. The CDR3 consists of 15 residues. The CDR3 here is CASSAPGLHTDTQYF. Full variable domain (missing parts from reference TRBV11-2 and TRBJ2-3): EAGVAQSPRYKIIEKRQSVAFWCNPISGHATLYWYQQILGQGPKLLIQFQNNGVVDDSQLPKDRFSAERLKGVDSTLKIQPAKLEDSAVYLCASSAPGLHTDTQYFGPGTRLTVL.

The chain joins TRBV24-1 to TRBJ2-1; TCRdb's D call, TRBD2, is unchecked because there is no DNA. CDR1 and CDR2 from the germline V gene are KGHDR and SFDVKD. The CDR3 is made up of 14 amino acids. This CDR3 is CATSAVGLNNEQFF.

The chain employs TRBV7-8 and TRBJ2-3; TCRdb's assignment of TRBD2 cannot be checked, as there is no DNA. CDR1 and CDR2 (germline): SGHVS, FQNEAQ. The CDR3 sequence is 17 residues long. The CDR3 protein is CAGSLAGGRTSTDTQYF.

This CDR3 is CASRELGEKLFF. The chain has TRBV5-1 and TRBJ1-4. Germline CDR1 and CDR2: SGHRS and YFSETQ. The CDR3 has 12 amino acids. The full variable domain, in which reference TRBV5-1 and TRBJ1-4 provide the parts outside the CDR3, is KAGVTQTPRYLIKTRGQQVTLSCSPISGHRSVSWYQQTPGQGLQFLFEYFSETQRNKGNFPGRFSGRQFSNSRSEMNVSTLELGDSALYLCASRELGEKLFFGSGTQLSVL.

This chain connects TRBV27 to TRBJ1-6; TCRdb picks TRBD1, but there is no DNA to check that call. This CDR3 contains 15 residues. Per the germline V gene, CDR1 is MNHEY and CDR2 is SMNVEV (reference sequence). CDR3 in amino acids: CASRDRDSYNSPLHF.

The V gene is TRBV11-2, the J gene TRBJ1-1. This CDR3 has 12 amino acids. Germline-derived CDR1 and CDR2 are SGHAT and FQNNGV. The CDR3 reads CASSFVATEAFF.

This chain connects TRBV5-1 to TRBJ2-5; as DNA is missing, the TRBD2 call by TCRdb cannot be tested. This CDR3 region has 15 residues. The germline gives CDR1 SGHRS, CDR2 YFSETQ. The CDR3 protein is CASSLLGGGQETQYF. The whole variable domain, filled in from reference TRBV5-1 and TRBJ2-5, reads KAGVTQTPRYLIKTRGQQVTLSCSPISGHRSVSWYQQTPGQGLQFLFEYFSETQRNKGNFPGRFSGRQFSNSRSEMNVSTLELGDSALYLCASSLLGGGQETQYFGPGTRLLVL.

The CDR3 region is CASSPGTQNTGELFF. The rearrangement joins TRBV6-1 to TRBJ2-2; TCRdb calls TRBD1, which cannot be checked without DNA. The germline CDR1 and CDR2 sequences are MNHNS and SASEGT. The CDR3 is 15 residues long.

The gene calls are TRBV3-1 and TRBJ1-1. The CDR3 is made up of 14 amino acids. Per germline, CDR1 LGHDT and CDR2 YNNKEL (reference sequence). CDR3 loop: CASSSIMDVDEAFF.

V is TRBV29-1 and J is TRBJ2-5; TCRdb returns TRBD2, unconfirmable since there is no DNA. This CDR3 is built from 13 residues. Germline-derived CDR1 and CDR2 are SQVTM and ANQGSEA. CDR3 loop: CSVEAGLGETQYF.

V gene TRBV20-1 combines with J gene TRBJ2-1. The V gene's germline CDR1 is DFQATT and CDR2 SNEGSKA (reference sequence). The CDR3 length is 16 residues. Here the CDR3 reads CSASDWDHSSYNEQFF.

CDR3 region: CASSLANGRPYNSPLHF. V is TRBV7-4 and J is TRBJ1-6. There are 17 residues in the CDR3. Germline V lookup: CDR1 SGHVT, CDR2 SQSDAQ.

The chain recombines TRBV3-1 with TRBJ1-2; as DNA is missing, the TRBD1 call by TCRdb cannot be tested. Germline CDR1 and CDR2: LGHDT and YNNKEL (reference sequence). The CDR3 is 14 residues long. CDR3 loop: CASSPRVVNYGYTF. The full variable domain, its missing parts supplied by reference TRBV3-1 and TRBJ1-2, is DTAVSQTPKYLVTQMGNDKSIKCEQNLGHDTMYWYKQDSKKFLKIMFSYNNKELIINETVPNRFSPKSPDKAHLNLHINSLELGDSAVYFCASSPRVVNYGYTFGSGTRLTVV.

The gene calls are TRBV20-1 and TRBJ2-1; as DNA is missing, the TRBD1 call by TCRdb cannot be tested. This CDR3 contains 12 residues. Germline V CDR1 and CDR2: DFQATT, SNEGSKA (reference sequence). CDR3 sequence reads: CTPGESYNEQFF.

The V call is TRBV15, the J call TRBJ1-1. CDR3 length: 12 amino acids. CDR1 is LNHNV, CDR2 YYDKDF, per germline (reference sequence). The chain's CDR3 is CATSGPNTEAFF.

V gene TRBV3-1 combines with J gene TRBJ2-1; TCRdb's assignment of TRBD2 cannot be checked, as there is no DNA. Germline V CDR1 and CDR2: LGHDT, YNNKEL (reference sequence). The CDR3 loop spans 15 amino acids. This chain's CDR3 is CASSHAGGGNNEQFF.

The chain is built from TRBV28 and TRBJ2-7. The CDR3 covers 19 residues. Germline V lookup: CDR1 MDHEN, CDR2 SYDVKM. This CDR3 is CASSFGLDKDEVSSYEQYF.

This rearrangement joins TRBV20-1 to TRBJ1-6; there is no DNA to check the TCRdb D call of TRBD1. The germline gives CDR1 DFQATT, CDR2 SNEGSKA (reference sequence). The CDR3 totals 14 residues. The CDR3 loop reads CSATDRTGDSPLHF.

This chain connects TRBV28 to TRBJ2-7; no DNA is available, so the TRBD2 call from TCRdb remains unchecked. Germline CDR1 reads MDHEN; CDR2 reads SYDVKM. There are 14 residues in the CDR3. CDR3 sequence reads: CASSIGAGIYEQYF.

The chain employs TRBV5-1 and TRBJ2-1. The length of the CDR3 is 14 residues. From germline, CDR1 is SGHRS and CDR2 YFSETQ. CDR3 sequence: CASSFGDDGNEQFF.